This note documents a single TCR beta chain sequence. This sample was taken from a study of tumor and adjacent non-tumor tissue in lung cancer. The template was RNA from unsorted bulk tissue. A modified ARM-PCR protocol with three rounds of nested PCR amplified TCRbeta. TCRdb redid the calling of the multiplex PCR reads with MiXCR, one entry per CDR3 protein. Of 75,000 to 80,000 distinct CDR3 sequences in the sample, roughly 80% were seen once. Germline values: CDR1 MNHNY, CDR2 SVGAGI (reference sequence). The CDR3 loop spans 13 amino acids. Trimming took 7 bases from V and 10 from J, leaving 17 bases between them.

The V and J genes are TRBV6-6 and TRBJ1-5; D is ambiguous. The TCR originated in a woman between 45 and 65 years old with non-small cell lung cancer. The sequencing sample was made of lung tumor tissue. The CDR3 region is CASNPRGRQPQHF. CDR3 DNA: TGTGCCAGCAATCCCCGAGGTCGGCAACCCCAGCATTTT.